The sequence of this T cell receptor beta chain was determined in a study of T cell responses to AZD1222 COVID-19 vaccine (dated by TCRdb to about 2021). Regarding the study in general: A total of around 240 trial participants underwent TCR sequencing, of whom around 200 received two doses of AZD1222 and around 25 received two doses of the MenACWY control vaccine. Trial participants were enrolled into age subgroups of 18-55, 56-69 and 70-plus years, which contained about 150, 27 and 61 TCR-sequenced participants, respectively. The investigation overall reported the following: Nearly half of unique spike-specific TCRs reportedly recognized epitopes outside regions mutated in the B.1.351 and B.1.1.7 variants. Only six or seven AZD1222 recipients were SARS-CoV-2 seropositive at baseline, limiting conclusions about previously exposed vaccinees. The vaccine-associated CD4 TCRs covered the entire spike protein, and the dominant responses fell in regions 160-218 and 743-854. Participants were mostly white British, with more females than males. The authors suggested clonal diversity may have been underestimated. Because no samples from the day 14 peak response were available, repertoires could be characterized only after the peak T cell response. The 56-69-year group was small, and its depth increase did not reach significance, likely because of low power. A significant rise in spike-specific TCR breadth and depth was observed after two AZD1222 doses relative to day 0 and relative to MenACWY recipients.

Explained via the paper, the time point label denotes: about 28 days (+/-7) after the second vaccine dose. AZD1222 recipients given second doses at about 4 weeks or at about 12 weeks were pooled, since spike-specific TCR depth and breadth were not found to differ between the two schedules. Vaccinee samples came from UK trials COV001 and COV002, including a single-blind randomized controlled phase 2/3 trial of AZD1222 (ChAdOx1 nCoV-19) in healthy adults. Trial participant PBMC samples were collected at day 0 and day 28 after the second dose for TCRbeta chain sequencing. Concerning this clone: It has no known antigen specificity. No clone much larger than this one lies a single base away; base qualities are absent.

The CDR3 regions of human TCRbeta chains were analyzed by immunosequencing. Under the source paper's analysis protocol: Repertoire TCRs were checked for matches against a reference library of SARS-CoV-2-specific TCRs that had been generated using the MIRA antigen-specificity platform. Breadth meant the fraction of unique TCRs that were SARS-CoV-2-associated, whereas depth meant the fraction of total T cells that were SARS-CoV-2-associated. Using the MIRA data, every spike-specific TCR was mapped to the spike region that the TCR reacted to and assigned to either a CD4 or a CD8 class. Log10-transformed breadth and depth values were compared by one-way ANOVA with Sidak's multiple comparisons tests. TCRdb holds this immuneACCESS table with in-frame rearrangements only. Some clones are missing; in checked studies, unresolved V genes explain under half, and the rest has no known cause. That table gives V, J and clone size, and the DNA gave D and trimming. The sample yields about 150,000 clones; around 86% were counted once. About 8.9% of the sample rests with the top ten.

Deletion took 0 bases off V and 2 bases off J, with a span of 8 bases between the germline ends. The germline V gene supplies CDR1 MRHNA and CDR2 SNTAGT. Its CDR3 holds 15 amino acids, cysteine through phenylalanine. The CDR3 DNA has 45 bases and is translated from base 1. The TCR sequence derives from an adult who received the AZD1222 COVID-19 vaccine. The chain was built from TRBV6-4 and TRBJ2-1; the D segment is perhaps TRBD1 or TRBD2, each sharing 5 matched bases. The sample was peripheral blood, taken 28 days after the second AZD1222 dose. Here the CDR3 is given as CASSDSGATYNEQFF. The nucleotide sequence reads as follows: TGTGCCAGCAGTGACTCCGGGGCCACCTACAATGAGCAGTTCTTC.